The clone carrying this TCR beta chain was observed many times. The antigen is unknown. TCR beta CDR3 sequences were amplified from RNA transcripts. HTBI primers were employed in a first-round RT-PCR of the TCR CDR3. A single record per CDR3 protein comes from TCRdb applying MiXCR to the multiplex PCR reads. Here the sample spans about 480,000 distinct CDR3 sequences, roughly an eighth being singletons. This sample stems from a study of T cells in Graves' hyperthyroidism and ophthalmopathy. Study conclusions and caveats: From stable hyperthyroidism, ophthalmopathy was set apart by a 13 V-J model.

Source material: blood. The clonotype originates from a woman under 30 with Graves' hyperthyroidism.

CDR3 nucleotide sequence: TGTGCCAGCAGCCCTTGGGGCGGTCACAATCAGCCCCAGCATTTT. Translated, it gives CASSPWGGHNQPQHF. The V call is TRBV5-5, the J call TRBJ1-5; D may be TRBD1 (5 bases). Germline CDR1 is SGHKS and CDR2 is YYEKEE (reference sequence). The CDR3 consists of 15 residues. Trimming pared 4 bases from V and 3 bases from J, leaving 14 bases between.